Listed below are T cell receptor beta chains from one sample, sequenced in a study of shared clonotypes between healthy human individuals. Only in-frame clones appear in the TCRdb table, and some are missing; sequencing was by immunoSEQ multiplex PCR. The sample consists of some 2.1 million clones, over 85% of them appearing once. The sample comprised naive CD8+ T cells from PBMCs. Source of these receptors: a man between 18 and 35 years old in good health. Some clones in this sample may be carry-over from other donors' samples. CDR3s include the opening cysteine and the closing phenylalanine or tryptophan. The D gene is left open where the match is weak.

J: TRBJ2-7; D: .; V: TRBV28; length: 12; CDR3: CASSFMTYEQYF; DNA: TGTGCCAGCAGTTTCATGACCTACGAGCAGTACTTC
J: TRBJ2-5; D: TRBD2; V: TRBV15; length: 15; CDR3: CATSRDSGGQETQYF; DNA: TGTGCCACCAGCAGAGACTCGGGGGGCCAAGAGACCCAGTACTTC
J: TRBJ2-1; D: TRBD2; V: TRBV27; length: 14; CDR3: CASFPGLAYNEQFF; DNA: TGTGCCAGTTTCCCGGGACTAGCGTACAATGAGCAGTTCTTC
J: TRBJ1-3; D: .; V: TRBV5-1; length: 15; CDR3: CASSLAGQGPNTIYF; DNA: TGCGCCAGCAGCCTGGCGGGGCAGGGCCCCAACACCATATATTTT
J: TRBJ1-1; D: .; V: TRBV5-1; length: 16; CDR3: CASRPSNSPGSTEAFF; DNA: TGCGCCAGCAGACCCTCCAACTCACCGGGGAGCACTGAAGCTTTCTTT
J: TRBJ1-1; D: .; V: TRBV6-4; length: 13; CDR3: CASSRQPNTEAFF; DNA: TGTGCCAGCAGCCGACAGCCGAACACTGAAGCTTTCTTT
J: TRBJ1-2; D: .; V: TRBV7-9; length: 13; CDR3: CASSPGDVYGYTF; DNA: TGTGCCAGCAGCCCGGGGGACGTTTATGGCTACACCTTC
J: TRBJ2-7; D: TRBD2; V: TRBV27; length: 15; CDR3: CASSFRGGSGYEQYF; DNA: TGTGCCAGCAGTTTTCGCGGGGGGTCAGGATACGAGCAGTACTTC
J: TRBJ2-1; D: .; V: TRBV27; length: 14; CDR3: CASSLLGILNEQFF; DNA: TGTGCCAGCAGTTTGCTCGGGATTCTCAATGAGCAGTTCTTC
J: TRBJ1-2; D: .; V: TRBV4-1; length: 15; CDR3: CASSQESPGNYGYTF; DNA: TGCGCCAGCAGCCAAGAATCGCCGGGTAACTATGGCTACACCTTC
J: TRBJ2-7; D: TRBD2; V: TRBV14; length: 14; CDR3: CASSHGGRFYEQYF; DNA: TGTGCCAGCAGCCATGGCGGGAGATTCTACGAGCAGTACTTC
J: TRBJ1-5; D: .; V: TRBV19; length: 14; CDR3: CASSIGAENQPQHF; DNA: TGTGCCAGTAGTATAGGGGCGGAAAATCAGCCCCAGCATTTT
J: TRBJ2-7; D: .; V: TRBV29-1; length: 11; CDR3: CSVGADYEQYF; DNA: TGCAGCGTTGGGGCAGACTACGAGCAGTACTTC
J: TRBJ1-1; D: .; V: TRBV6-6; length: 12; CDR3: CASISPLQEAFF; DNA: TGTGCCAGCATCTCTCCCCTCCAGGAAGCTTTCTTT
J: TRBJ2-2; D: TRBD1; V: TRBV5-4; length: 15; CDR3: CASSYRGANTGELFF; DNA: TGTGCCAGCAGCTACAGGGGGGCGAACACCGGGGAGCTGTTTTTT
J: TRBJ1-2; D: .; V: TRBV10-3; length: 13; CDR3: CAISVDRNYGYTF; DNA: TGTGCCATCAGTGTGGACAGAAACTATGGCTACACCTTC
J: TRBJ1-5; D: TRBD1; V: TRBV2; length: 15; CDR3: CASSETGTGYQPQHF; DNA: TGTGCCAGCAGTGAGACCGGGACAGGGTATCAGCCCCAGCATTTT
J: TRBJ2-7; D: .; V: TRBV19; length: 13; CDR3: CASSMGRSYEQYF; DNA: TGTGCCAGTAGTATGGGCAGATCCTACGAGCAGTACTTC
J: TRBJ2-7; D: .; V: TRBV28; length: 16; CDR3: CASSLGTGHHSYEQYF; DNA: TGTGCCAGCAGTTTAGGTACCGGACACCACTCCTACGAGCAGTACTTC
J: TRBJ2-7; D: TRBD1; V: TRBV19; length: 14; CDR3: CASSPAAGGYEQYF; DNA: TGTGCCAGTAGTCCCGCGGCAGGGGGCTACGAGCAGTACTTC